These 4 T cell receptor beta chains were sequenced from one sample in a study of cytomegalovirus exposure and HLA in healthy donors. TCRdb's copy holds only in-frame clones and misses some; the assay was immunoSEQ multiplex PCR. Among tens of thousands of clones listed, roughly 96% were seen once. The sample comprised PBMCs. The receptors originated from a young man in good health and CMV-seronegative.

This chain links TRBV27 with TRBJ1-5; D possibly corresponds to TRBD1 (5 bases). Per germline, CDR1 MNHEY and CDR2 SMNVEV (reference sequence). Trimming shortened V by 8 bases and J by 4 bases, and 9 bases separated the two germline ends. The CDR3 has 12 residues. CDR3 DNA: TGTGCCAGCGGAGCAGGGAATCAGCCCCAGCATTTT. It is translated as CASGAGNQPQHF.

The genes are TRBV27 and TRBJ2-6; D not certain. The CDR3 covers 14 residues. Germline V gives CDR1 MNHEY, CDR2 SMNVEV (reference sequence). Trimming took off 3 bases at V and 4 bases at J, with 7 bases between the two ends. In DNA, the CDR3 is TGTGCCAGCAGTTTCGCGGTCGGGGCCAACGTCCTGACTTTC. Amino acid sequence: CASSFAVGANVLTF.

This clone appeared once. This chain connects TRBV5-6 to TRBJ1-4, with TRBD1 matching over 10 bases. In germline, CDR1 is SGHDT, CDR2 YYEEEE. The V gene end was trimmed by 3 bases and the J gene end by 3 bases; junction bases not matched to a gene: 5. The CDR3 is 16 amino acids. CDR3 protein: CASSSDRGRANEKLFF. For the CDR3, the DNA is TGTGCCAGCAGCTCAGACAGGGGGCGGGCTAATGAAAAACTGTTTTTT.

V and J are TRBV13 and TRBJ1-1, with TRBD1 matching over 10 bases. The V segment lost 3 bases and the J segment 2 bases; nucleotides outside the gene matches: 6. Germline CDR1 PRHDT, CDR2 FYEKMQ (reference sequence). The CDR3 has 16 amino acids. The CDR3 DNA sequence: TGTGCCAGCAGCTTGCGACAGGGGGCAAGAAACACTGAAGCTTTCTTT. Translated: CASSLRQGARNTEAFF.